What follows are 29 T cell receptor beta chains derived from one specimen sequenced in a study of cytomegalovirus exposure and HLA in healthy donors. Primers: 60 Vbeta forward and 13 Jbeta reverse. Generated by immunoSEQ multiplex PCR, the TCRdb table keeps only in-frame clones and is missing some. The sample includes 55,000 to 80,000 clones, roughly 74% of them seen just once. Sample: PBMCs. Receptors were obtained from a woman in her 30s in good health and CMV-seropositive.

The gene calls are TRBV5-1 and TRBJ1-4; perhaps TRBD1 as D (6 bases). This CDR3 region has 14 residues. CDR1 SGHRS and CDR2 YFSETQ come from the germline V gene. V dropped 4 bases and J dropped 5 bases, with 12 bases sitting between them. The CDR3 sequence: CASSTRGQNEKLFF. CDR3 nucleotide sequence: TGCGCCAGCAGCACCAGGGGACAAAATGAAAAACTGTTTTTT.

The chain couples TRBV20-1 to TRBJ1-1, with unresolved D. Germline assignment: CDR1 DFQATT and CDR2 SNEGSKA (reference sequence). Between the trimmed V and J ends, which lost 4 bases and 1 base, there was a span of 4 bases. The CDR3 totals 11 residues. The CDR3 bases are TGCAGTGCTACCGGGAACACTGAAGCTTTCTTT. It yields the protein CSATGNTEAFF.

This clone was observed a handful of times. This sequence joins TRBV4-2 and TRBJ2-1; 10 positions agree with TRBD2. The length of the CDR3 is 17 residues. The germline V gene encodes CDR1 LGHNA and CDR2 YNFKEQ. J lost 4 bases, V lost 1 base, and 7 bases had no gene match. CDR3 sequence: CASSQGLAGEEYNEQFF. For the CDR3, the DNA is TGTGCCAGCAGCCAAGGGCTAGCGGGAGAAGAATACAATGAGCAGTTCTTC.

V gene TRBV6-1 combines with J gene TRBJ2-7; 7 nucleotides agree with TRBD2. The germline V gene has CDR1 MNHNS and CDR2 SASEGT. The junction had 6 bases not matched to a gene; V was cut back by 1 base and J by 9 bases. The CDR3 is made up of 13 amino acids. The CDR3 region has the DNA TGTGCCAGCAGTGAAGGTCGGGGAGGGGTGCAGTACTTC. Protein: CASSEGRGGVQYF.

This chain uses TRBV29-1 with TRBJ1-1; D remains unclear. Germline-derived CDR1 and CDR2 are SQVTM and ANQGSEA. With 4 bases removed from V and 1 base from J, the gap between germline ends came to 13 bases. The CDR3 runs 14 residues. The CDR3 reads CSVGSVLRNTEAFF. In DNA form, the CDR3 reads TGCAGCGTTGGGTCTGTTCTACGGAACACTGAAGCTTTCTTT.

The rearrangement links TRBV9 to TRBJ1-4; D is uncertain. This CDR3 contains 15 residues. V was shortened by 4 bases and J by 7 bases, with 17 bases between the two germline ends. The V gene's germline CDR1 is SGDLS and CDR2 YYNGEE. DNA for the CDR3: TGTGCCAGCAGCCTAGAGTCTGGGGAGAGTGAAAAACTGTTTTTT. Its protein product is CASSLESGESEKLFF.

The chain links TRBV29-1 to TRBJ1-2, with unresolved D. CDR3 length: 11 amino acids. The germline V gene has CDR1 SQVTM and CDR2 ANQGSEA. V was cut by 3 bases and J by 8 bases, with 10 bases left in between. CDR3 nucleotides: TGCAGCGTTGAGCAGAGGAGGGGCTACACCTTC. Encoded protein: CSVEQRRGYTF. The whole variable domain, remainder taken from reference TRBV29-1 and TRBJ1-2, is SAVISQKPSRDICQRGTSLTIQCQVDSQVTMMFWYRQQPGQSLTLIATANQGSEATYESGFVIDKFPISRPNLTFSTLTVSNMSPEDSSIYLCSVEQRRGYTFGSGTRLTVV.

J is TRBJ1-1 and V is TRBV30, with D perhaps TRBD1 (6 bases). This CDR3 is 12 amino acids long. Germline values: CDR1 GTSNPN, CDR2 SVGIG (reference sequence). V was clipped by 0 bases and J by 11 bases, with 13 bases between them. The CDR3 nucleotides read TGTGCCTGGAGTGTTACAGGGAGGGATGCTTTCTTT. This encodes CAWSVTGRDAFF.

This clone was detected only a few times. The J gene is TRBJ1-1, the V gene TRBV5-1; D is unresolved. CDR1 and CDR2 from the germline V gene are SGHRS and YFSETQ. The ends were cut back, 3 bases at V and 3 bases at J, with 6 bases in the middle. CDR3 length: 12 amino acids. CDR3 in DNA: TGCGCCAGCAGCTACGGGGACACTGAAGCTTTCTTT. The encoded protein is CASSYGDTEAFF.

The chain uses TRBV29-1 and TRBJ1-1; 7 nucleotides match TRBD1. The V gene's germline CDR1 is SQVTM and CDR2 ANQGSEA. The J segment lost 0 bases and the V segment lost 6 bases, leaving 4 bases of the junction unmatched. This CDR3 has 13 residues. Here the CDR3 DNA reads TGCAGCGTCTACGGACAGGTGAACACTGAAGCTTTCTTT. It encodes CSVYGQVNTEAFF.

The chain carries TRBV5-1 and TRBJ1-1; D unclear. Germline CDR1 SGHRS, CDR2 YFSETQ. V was trimmed by 0 bases and J by 4 bases, leaving 10 bases between them. This CDR3 contains 14 residues. Here the CDR3 DNA reads TGCGCCAGCAGCTTGGGCCACTCTGGCACTGAAGCTTTCTTT. Its protein is CASSLGHSGTEAFF.

V gene TRBV28 combines with J gene TRBJ2-1; weak D call: TRBD2 (5 bases). The CDR3 loop spans 15 amino acids. The V end lost 8 bases, the J end lost 3 bases, and 17 bases lay between the germline ends. The V gene's germline CDR1 is MDHEN and CDR2 SYDVKM. CDR3 nucleotide sequence: TGTGCCAGCCACCCGAGGGTAGCTTACTACAATGAGCAGTTCTTC. This sequence encodes CASHPRVAYYNEQFF.

The chain combines TRBV30 with TRBJ2-3; 12 positions agree with TRBD2. Germline lookup yields CDR1 GTSNPN and CDR2 SVGIG (reference sequence). Losses at the gene ends were 1 base for V and 3 bases for J; bases not matched to a gene: 8. This CDR3 region has 17 residues. Here the CDR3 DNA reads TGTGCCTGGAGTGCCCGCCGGACTAGCGGGACGACAGATACGCAGTATTTT. Its protein product is CAWSARRTSGTTDTQYF.

This sequence joins TRBV7-6 and TRBJ1-3; D ambiguous. This CDR3 is 14 amino acids long. Trimming took 5 bases from V and 0 from J, leaving 8 bases between them. Germline-derived CDR1 and CDR2 are SGHVS and FNYEAQ. The CDR3 region is CASSPDNSGNTIYF. The CDR3, as DNA: TGTGCCAGCAGCCCCGACAACTCTGGAAACACCATATATTTT.

The V gene is TRBV30, the J gene TRBJ2-7, with unresolved D. The CDR3 runs 13 residues. Germline V gene sequence: CDR1 GTSNPN, CDR2 SVGIG (reference sequence). V was pared by 4 bases and J by 0 bases, with 10 bases between. The CDR3 sequence is CAWTPWSSYEQYF. CDR3 in DNA: TGTGCCTGGACCCCCTGGAGCTCCTACGAGCAGTACTTC.

To note about this clone: Other DNA variants within this sample encode the same CDR3. The V call is TRBV28, the J call TRBJ1-1; 9 bases line up with TRBD1. V shed 3 bases, J shed 1 base, and the junction held 6 bases outside the gene matches. The CDR3 has 16 residues. Germline V gives CDR1 MDHEN, CDR2 SYDVKM. The CDR3 bases are TGTGCCAGCAGTTTCCCAGGGACAGGGTCGAACACTGAAGCTTTCTTT. It is translated as CASSFPGTGSNTEAFF.

In DNA form, the CDR3 reads TGTGCCAGCAGTTACGACGGGAGTAGGTATGGCTACACCTTC. This encodes CASSYDGSRYGYTF. The chain couples TRBV6-5 to TRBJ1-2, with unresolved D. Between the trimmed V and J ends, which lost 2 bases and 5 bases, there was a span of 12 bases. The CDR3 extends over 14 amino acids. Germline V gene sequence: CDR1 MNHEY, CDR2 SVGAGI.

This clone was detected once. V gene TRBV29-1 combines with J gene TRBJ1-2; D perhaps matches TRBD1 (6 bases). Trimming took off 7 bases at V and 3 bases at J, with 9 bases between the two ends. This CDR3 spans 11 amino acids. Germline CDR1 and CDR2: SQVTM and ANQGSEA. This CDR3 is CSAGHDYGYTF. In DNA form, the CDR3 reads TGCAGCGCGGGACACGACTATGGCTACACCTTC.

J is TRBJ2-2 and V is TRBV25-1; perhaps TRBD1 as D (6 bases). CDR3 length: 13 amino acids. V lost 6 bases and J lost 6, with 11 bases in between. Germline V gene data show CDR1 as MGHDK and CDR2 as SYGVNS. The DNA for the CDR3 is TGTGCCAGCAGCTGGGGGCCGGCCGGGGAGCTGTTTTTT. Translating gives CASSWGPAGELFF.

This chain's CDR3 is CASSLGTELYSNQPQHF. CDR3 nucleotides: TGTGCCAGCAGTTTGGGGACAGAGCTCTATAGCAATCAGCCCCAGCATTTT. This chain joins TRBV28 and TRBJ1-5, with 7 bases identical to TRBD1. The V and J ends lost 3 bases and 0 bases, in that order; junction bases with no gene match: 8. CDR1 MDHEN and CDR2 SYDVKM come from the germline V gene. There are 17 residues in the CDR3.

The chain carries TRBV4-3 and TRBJ1-1; perhaps TRBD1 as D (5 bases). The CDR3 contains 13 residues. The V and J ends lost 2 bases and 2 bases respectively, with 6 bases between them. Per the germline V gene, CDR1 is LGHNA and CDR2 is YSLEER. CDR3 protein: CASSQRGNTEAFF. In DNA, the CDR3 is TGCGCCAGCAGCCAAAGGGGAAACACTGAAGCTTTCTTT.

This clone occurred a few times. The rearrangement uses TRBV5-4 and TRBJ1-2; D uncertain. Trimming stripped 0 bases from V and 3 bases from J, with 9 bases between. The germline V gene encodes CDR1 SGHNT and CDR2 YYREEE (reference sequence). This CDR3 has 14 amino acids. DNA for the CDR3: TGTGCCAGCAGCTTGGCCGACATCCACTATGGCTACACCTTC. Amino acid sequence: CASSLADIHYGYTF. Full variable domain (remainder filled in from reference TRBV5-4 and TRBJ1-2): ETGVTQSPTHLIKTRGQQVTLRCSSQSGHNTVSWYQQALGQGPQFIFQYYREEENGRGNFPPRFSGLQFPNYSSELNVNALELDDSALYLCASSLADIHYGYTFGSGTRLTVV.

The chain combines TRBV28 with TRBJ2-7; maybe TRBD2 (5 bases). Germline V gene lookup returns CDR1 MDHEN and CDR2 SYDVKM. The CDR3 sequence is 13 residues long. Trimming pared 4 bases from V and 3 bases from J, leaving 10 bases between. The CDR3 bases are TGTGCCAGCAGTTCCGAGCGGCGCTACGAGCAGTACTTC. Its translation: CASSSERRYEQYF.

V usage is TRBV28 and J usage is TRBJ1-5; 8 positions agree with TRBD1. Germline V CDR1 and CDR2: MDHEN, SYDVKM. This CDR3 is built from 15 residues. Trimming removed 8 bases from V and 5 bases from J; junction bases left unmatched: 11. The CDR3 region is CASSSPQGGDQPQHF. In DNA form, the CDR3 reads TGTGCCAGCTCCAGCCCACAGGGGGGGGATCAGCCCCAGCATTTT. The full variable domain, completed using reference TRBV28 and TRBJ1-5, is DVKVTQSSRYLVKRTGEKVFLECVQDMDHENMFWYRQDPGLGLRLIYFSYDVKMKEKGDIPEGYSVSREKKERFSLILESASTNQTSMYLCASSSPQGGDQPQHFGDGTRLSIL.

The chain carries TRBV10-1 and TRBJ2-2; D possibly corresponds to TRBD2 (6 bases). Trimming cost V 0 bases and J 0 bases, with 11 bases left between them. This CDR3 has 17 amino acids. The V gene's germline CDR1 is WNHNN and CDR2 SYGVQD (reference sequence). The CDR3 DNA sequence: TGCGCCAGCAGTGAGTCGGGAGGACCTACGAACACCGGGGAGCTGTTTTTT. Translating gives CASSESGGPTNTGELFF.

V usage is TRBV6-1 and J usage is TRBJ1-2; D is unclear. Trimming cost V 5 bases and J 7 bases, with 17 bases left between them. Germline V lookup: CDR1 MNHNS, CDR2 SASEGT. This CDR3 region has 14 residues. The CDR3 sequence is CASSSQSLMLGYTF. The CDR3 DNA follows: TGTGCCAGCAGTTCACAAAGTCTTATGCTTGGCTACACCTTC.

The rearrangement links TRBV4-1 to TRBJ2-2; D call uncertain. From germline, CDR1 is MGHRA and CDR2 YSYEKL. Trimming left V 3 bases short and J 4 bases short, with 12 bases between. There are 15 residues in the CDR3. CDR3 bases: TGCGCCAGCAGCCAGACTTCTAGACCCACCGGGGAGCTGTTTTTT. The encoded protein is CASSQTSRPTGELFF.

In this sample, this clone turned up once. The CDR3 coding sequence is TGTGCCAGCAGCGTACTTCTAGCGGGAGGCGAGCAGTACTTC. Translating it yields CASSVLLAGGEQYF. The chain has TRBV9 and TRBJ2-7, with 11 positions matching TRBD2. The V segment lost 1 base and the J segment 6 bases; nucleotides outside the gene matches: 3. CDR1 and CDR2 (germline): SGDLS, YYNGEE. The CDR3 totals 14 residues.

The chain has TRBV30 and TRBJ2-3; possibly TRBD2 for D (5 bases). The CDR3 is made up of 13 amino acids. Trimming left V 5 bases short and J 5 bases short, with 14 bases between. The germline V gene has CDR1 GTSNPN and CDR2 SVGIG (reference sequence). This chain's CDR3 is CAWGQRERDTQYF. CDR3 sequence (DNA): TGTGCCTGGGGCCAGAGGGAGAGAGATACGCAGTATTTT.